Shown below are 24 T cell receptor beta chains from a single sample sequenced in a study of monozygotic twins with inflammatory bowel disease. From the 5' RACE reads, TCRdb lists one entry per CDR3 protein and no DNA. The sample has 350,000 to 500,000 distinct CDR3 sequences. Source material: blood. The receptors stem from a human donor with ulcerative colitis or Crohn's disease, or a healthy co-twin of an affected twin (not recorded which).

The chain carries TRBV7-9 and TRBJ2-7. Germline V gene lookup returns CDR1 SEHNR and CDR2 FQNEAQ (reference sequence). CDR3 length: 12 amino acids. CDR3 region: CASSSMGYEQYF.

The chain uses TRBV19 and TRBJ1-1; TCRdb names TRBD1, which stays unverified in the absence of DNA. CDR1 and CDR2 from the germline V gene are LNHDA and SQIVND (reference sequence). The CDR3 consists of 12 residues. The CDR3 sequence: CASSIDQGRAFF.

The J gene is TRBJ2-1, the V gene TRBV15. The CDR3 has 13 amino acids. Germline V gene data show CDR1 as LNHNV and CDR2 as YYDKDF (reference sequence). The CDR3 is CATRGYLGNEQFF.

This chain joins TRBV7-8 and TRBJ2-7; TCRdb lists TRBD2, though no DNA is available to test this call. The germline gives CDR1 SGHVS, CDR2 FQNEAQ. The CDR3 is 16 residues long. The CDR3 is CASSLRVSGISYEQYF.

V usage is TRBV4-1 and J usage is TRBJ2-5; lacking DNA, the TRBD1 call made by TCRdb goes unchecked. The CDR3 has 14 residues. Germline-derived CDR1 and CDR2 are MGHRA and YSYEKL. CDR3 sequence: CASSQPGGQETQYF.

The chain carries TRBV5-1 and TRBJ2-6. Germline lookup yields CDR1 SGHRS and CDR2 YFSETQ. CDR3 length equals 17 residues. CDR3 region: CASSLRGTGLGANVLTF.

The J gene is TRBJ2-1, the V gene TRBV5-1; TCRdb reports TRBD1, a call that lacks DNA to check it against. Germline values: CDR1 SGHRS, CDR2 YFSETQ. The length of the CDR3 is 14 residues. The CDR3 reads CASSLTPLDNEQFF.

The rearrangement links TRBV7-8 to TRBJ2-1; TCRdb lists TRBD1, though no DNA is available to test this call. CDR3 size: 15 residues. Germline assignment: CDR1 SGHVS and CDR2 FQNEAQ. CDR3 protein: CASSLRQGADNEQFF.

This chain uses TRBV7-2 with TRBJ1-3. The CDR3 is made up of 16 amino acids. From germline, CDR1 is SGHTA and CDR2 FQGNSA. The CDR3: CASSSTPLFSGNTIYF.

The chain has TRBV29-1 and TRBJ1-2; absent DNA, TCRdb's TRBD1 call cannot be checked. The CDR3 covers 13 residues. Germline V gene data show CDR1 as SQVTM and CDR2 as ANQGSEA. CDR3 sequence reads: CSALRQGSYGYTF.

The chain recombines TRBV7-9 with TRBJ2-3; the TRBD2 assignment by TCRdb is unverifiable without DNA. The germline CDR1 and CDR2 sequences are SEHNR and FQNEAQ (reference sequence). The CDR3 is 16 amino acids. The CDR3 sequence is CASSSGTSGITDTQYF.

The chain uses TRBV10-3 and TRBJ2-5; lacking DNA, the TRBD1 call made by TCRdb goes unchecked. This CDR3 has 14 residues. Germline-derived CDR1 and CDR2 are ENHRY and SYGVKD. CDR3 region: CAIRSSSGQETQYF.

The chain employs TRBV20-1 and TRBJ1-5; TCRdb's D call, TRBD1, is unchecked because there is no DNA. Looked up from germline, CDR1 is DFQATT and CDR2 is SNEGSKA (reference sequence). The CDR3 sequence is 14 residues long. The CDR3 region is CSASGDRSNQPQHF.

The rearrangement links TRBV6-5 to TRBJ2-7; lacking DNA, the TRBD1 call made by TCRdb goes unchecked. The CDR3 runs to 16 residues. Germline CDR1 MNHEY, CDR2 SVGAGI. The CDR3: CASASFWGGRGYEQYF.

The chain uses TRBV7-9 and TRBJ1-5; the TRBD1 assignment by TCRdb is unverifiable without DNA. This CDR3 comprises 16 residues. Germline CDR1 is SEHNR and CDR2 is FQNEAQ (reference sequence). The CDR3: CASSYSGTDSNQPQHF. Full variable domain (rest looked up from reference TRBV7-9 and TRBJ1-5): DTGVSQNPRHKITKRGQNVTFRCDPISEHNRLYWYRQTLGQGPEFLTYFQNEAQLEKSRLLSDRFSAERPKGSFSTLEIQRTEQGDSAMYLCASSYSGTDSNQPQHFGDGTRLSIL.

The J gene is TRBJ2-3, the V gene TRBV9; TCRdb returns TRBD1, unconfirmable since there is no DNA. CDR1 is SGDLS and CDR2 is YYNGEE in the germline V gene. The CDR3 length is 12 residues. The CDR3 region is CASSVEWGTQYF.

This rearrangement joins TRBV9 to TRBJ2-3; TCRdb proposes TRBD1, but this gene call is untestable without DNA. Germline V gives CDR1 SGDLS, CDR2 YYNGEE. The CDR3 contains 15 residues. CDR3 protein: CASSTPGQGTDTQYF.

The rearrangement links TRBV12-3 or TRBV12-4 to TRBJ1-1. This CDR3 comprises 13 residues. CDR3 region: CASSAPGLLRAFF.

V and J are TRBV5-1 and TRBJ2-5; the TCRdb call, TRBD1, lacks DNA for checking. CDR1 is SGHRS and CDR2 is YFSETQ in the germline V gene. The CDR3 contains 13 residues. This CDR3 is CASSFQGSETQYF.

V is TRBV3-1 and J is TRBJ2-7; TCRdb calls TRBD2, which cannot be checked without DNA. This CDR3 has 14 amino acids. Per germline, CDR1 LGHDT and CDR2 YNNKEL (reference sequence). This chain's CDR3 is CASSQVQGGSEQYF.

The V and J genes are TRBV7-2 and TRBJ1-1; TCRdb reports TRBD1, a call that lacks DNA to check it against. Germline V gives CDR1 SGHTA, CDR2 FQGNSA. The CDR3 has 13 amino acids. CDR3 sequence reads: CAIRRDTNTEAFF. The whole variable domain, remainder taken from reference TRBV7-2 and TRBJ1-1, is GAGVSQSPSNKVTEKGKDVELRCDPISGHTALYWYRQSLGQGLEFLIYFQGNSAPDKSGLPSDRFSAERTGGSVSTLTIQRTQQEDSAVYLCAIRRDTNTEAFFGQGTRLTVV.

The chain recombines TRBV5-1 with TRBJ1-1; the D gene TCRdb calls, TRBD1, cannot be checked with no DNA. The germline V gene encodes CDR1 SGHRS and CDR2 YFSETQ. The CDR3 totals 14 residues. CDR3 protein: CASSQGHSNTEAFF.

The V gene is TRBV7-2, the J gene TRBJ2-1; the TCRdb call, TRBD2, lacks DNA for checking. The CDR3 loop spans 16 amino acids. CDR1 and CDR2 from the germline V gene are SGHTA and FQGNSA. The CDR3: CASSLVTSGRKDEQFF.

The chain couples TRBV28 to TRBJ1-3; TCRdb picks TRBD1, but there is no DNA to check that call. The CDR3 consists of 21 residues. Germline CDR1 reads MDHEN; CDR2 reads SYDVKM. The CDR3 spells CASSFNPPGPKSEEPGNTIYF.